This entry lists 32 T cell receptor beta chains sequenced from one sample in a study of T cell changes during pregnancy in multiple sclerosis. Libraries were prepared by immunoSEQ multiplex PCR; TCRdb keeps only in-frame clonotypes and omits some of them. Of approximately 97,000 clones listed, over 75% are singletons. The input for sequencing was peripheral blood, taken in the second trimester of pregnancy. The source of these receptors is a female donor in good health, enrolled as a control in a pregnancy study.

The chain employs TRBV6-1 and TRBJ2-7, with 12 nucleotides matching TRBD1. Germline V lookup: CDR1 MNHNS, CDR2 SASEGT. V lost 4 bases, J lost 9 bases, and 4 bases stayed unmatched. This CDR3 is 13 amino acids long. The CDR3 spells CASSAGTGGGQYF. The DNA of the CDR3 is TGTGCCAGCAGTGCCGGGACAGGGGGCGGGCAGTACTTC.

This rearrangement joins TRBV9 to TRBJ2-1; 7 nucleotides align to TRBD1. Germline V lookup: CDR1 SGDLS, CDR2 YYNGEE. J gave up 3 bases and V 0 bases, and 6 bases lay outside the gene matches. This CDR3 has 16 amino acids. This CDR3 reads CASSVGQGRGYNEQFF. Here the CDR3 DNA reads TGTGCCAGCAGCGTAGGACAGGGCAGGGGCTACAATGAGCAGTTCTTC.

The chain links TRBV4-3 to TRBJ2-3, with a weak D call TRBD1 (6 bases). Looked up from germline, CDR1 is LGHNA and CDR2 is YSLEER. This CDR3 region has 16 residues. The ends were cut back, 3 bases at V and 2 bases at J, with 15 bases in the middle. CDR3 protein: CASSQGAGRHTDTQYF. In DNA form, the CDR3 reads TGCGCCAGCAGCCAGGGGGCCGGGCGCCACACAGATACGCAGTATTTT.

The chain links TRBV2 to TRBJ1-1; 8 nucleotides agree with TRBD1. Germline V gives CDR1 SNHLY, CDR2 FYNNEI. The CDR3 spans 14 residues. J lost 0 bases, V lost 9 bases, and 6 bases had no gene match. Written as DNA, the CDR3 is TGTGCCAGTACCGGGACAGGTTTGAACACTGAAGCTTTCTTT. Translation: CASTGTGLNTEAFF.

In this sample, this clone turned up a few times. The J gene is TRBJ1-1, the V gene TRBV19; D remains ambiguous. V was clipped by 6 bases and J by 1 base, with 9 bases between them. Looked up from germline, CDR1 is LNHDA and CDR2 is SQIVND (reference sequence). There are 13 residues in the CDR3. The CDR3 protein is CASRVRGNTEAFF. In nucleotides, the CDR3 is TGTGCCAGTAGGGTTCGGGGGAACACTGAAGCTTTCTTT.

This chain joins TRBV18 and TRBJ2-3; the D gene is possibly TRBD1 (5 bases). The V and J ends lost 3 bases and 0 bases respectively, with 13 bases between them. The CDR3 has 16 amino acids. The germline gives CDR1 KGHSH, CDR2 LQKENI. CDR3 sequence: CASSPLTGASTDTQYF. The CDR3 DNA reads TGTGCCAGCTCACCCTTAACAGGAGCTAGCACAGATACGCAGTATTTT. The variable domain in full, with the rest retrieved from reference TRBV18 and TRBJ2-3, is NAGVMQNPRHLVRRRGQEARLRCSPMKGHSHVYWYRQLPEEGLKFMVYLQKENIIDESGMPKERFSAEFPKEGPSILRIQQVVRGDSAAYFCASSPLTGASTDTQYFGPGTRLTVL.

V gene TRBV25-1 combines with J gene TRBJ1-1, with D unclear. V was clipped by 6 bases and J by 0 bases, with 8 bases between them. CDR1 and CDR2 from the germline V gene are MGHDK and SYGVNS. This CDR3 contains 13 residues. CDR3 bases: TGTGCCAGCAGCCCAGGCATGAACACTGAAGCTTTCTTT. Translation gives CASSPGMNTEAFF. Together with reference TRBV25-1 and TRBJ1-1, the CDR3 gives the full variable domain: EADIYQTPRYLVIGTGKKITLECSQTMGHDKMYWYQQDPGMELHLIHYSYGVNSTEKGDLSSESTVSRIRTEHFPLTLESARPSHTSQYLCASSPGMNTEAFFGQGTRLTVV.

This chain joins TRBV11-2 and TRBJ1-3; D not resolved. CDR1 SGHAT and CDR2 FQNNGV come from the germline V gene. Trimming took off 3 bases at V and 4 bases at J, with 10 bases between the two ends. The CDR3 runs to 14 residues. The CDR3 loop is CASSLAAKGNTIYF. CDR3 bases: TGTGCCAGCAGCTTGGCAGCGAAAGGAAACACCATATATTTT. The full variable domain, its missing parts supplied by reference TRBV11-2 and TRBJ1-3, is EAGVAQSPRYKIIEKRQSVAFWCNPISGHATLYWYQQILGQGPKLLIQFQNNGVVDDSQLPKDRFSAERLKGVDSTLKIQPAKLEDSAVYLCASSLAAKGNTIYFGEGSWLTVV.

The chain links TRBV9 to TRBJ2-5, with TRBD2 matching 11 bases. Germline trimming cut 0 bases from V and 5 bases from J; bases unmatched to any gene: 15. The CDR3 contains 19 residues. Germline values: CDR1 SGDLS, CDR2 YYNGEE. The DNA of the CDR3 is TGTGCCAGCAGCGTAGGGCTAGCGGGAGGATCTAACTTGGAGGAGACCCAGTACTTC. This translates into CASSVGLAGGSNLEETQYF. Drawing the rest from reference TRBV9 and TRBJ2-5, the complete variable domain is DSGVTQTPKHLITATGQRVTLRCSPRSGDLSVYWYQQSLDQGLQFLIQYYNGEERAKGNILERFSAQQFPDLHSELNLSSLELGDSALYFCASSVGLAGGSNLEETQYFGPGTRLLVL.

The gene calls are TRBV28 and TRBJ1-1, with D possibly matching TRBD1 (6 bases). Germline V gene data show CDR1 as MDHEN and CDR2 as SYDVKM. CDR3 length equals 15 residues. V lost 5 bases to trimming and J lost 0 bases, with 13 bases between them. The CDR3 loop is CASSLTGTMNTEAFF. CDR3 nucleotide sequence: TGTGCCAGCAGTCTCACCGGGACAATGAACACTGAAGCTTTCTTT.

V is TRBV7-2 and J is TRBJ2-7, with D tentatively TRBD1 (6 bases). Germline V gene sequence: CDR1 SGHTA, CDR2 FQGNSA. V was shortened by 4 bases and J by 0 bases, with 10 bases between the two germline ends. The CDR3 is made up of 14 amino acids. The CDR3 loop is CASSSNRDSYEQYF. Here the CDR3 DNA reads TGTGCCAGCAGCTCAAACAGGGACTCCTACGAGCAGTACTTC.

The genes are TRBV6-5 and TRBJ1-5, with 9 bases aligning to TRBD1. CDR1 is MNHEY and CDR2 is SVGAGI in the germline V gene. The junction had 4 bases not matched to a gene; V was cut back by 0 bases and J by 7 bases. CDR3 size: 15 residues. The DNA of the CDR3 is TGTGCCAGCAGTTACTCATGGACAGGGGACCAGCCCCAGCATTTT. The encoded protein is CASSYSWTGDQPQHF.

The CDR3 is CASSQEMGRMVGELFF. CDR3 in DNA: TGTGCCAGCAGCCAAGAGATGGGGCGAATGGTCGGGGAGCTGTTTTTT. J is TRBJ2-2 and V is TRBV7-8; D might be TRBD1 (5 bases). Germline values: CDR1 SGHVS, CDR2 FQNEAQ. Trimming cost V 5 bases and J 7 bases, with 20 bases left between them. The CDR3 has 16 amino acids.

As DNA, the CDR3 is TGTGCCAGCATGGGGCAGGGGGGAGGCAATGAGCAGTTCTTC. Amino acids: CASMGQGGGNEQFF. The gene calls are TRBV2 and TRBJ2-1; possible D gene TRBD1, 7 bases. The germline V and J ends were trimmed by 7 bases and 6 bases, with 16 bases remaining between them. There are 14 residues in the CDR3. Germline V gene lookup returns CDR1 SNHLY and CDR2 FYNNEI.

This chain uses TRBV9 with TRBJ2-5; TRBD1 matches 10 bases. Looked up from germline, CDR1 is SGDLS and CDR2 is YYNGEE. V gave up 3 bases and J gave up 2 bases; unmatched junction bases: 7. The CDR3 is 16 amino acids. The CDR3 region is CASSGGAGQGQETQYF. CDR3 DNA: TGTGCCAGCAGCGGAGGAGCGGGACAGGGGCAAGAGACCCAGTACTTC.

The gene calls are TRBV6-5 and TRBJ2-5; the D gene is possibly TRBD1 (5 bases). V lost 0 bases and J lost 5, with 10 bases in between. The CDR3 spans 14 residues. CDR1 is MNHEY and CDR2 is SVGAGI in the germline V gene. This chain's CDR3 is CASSYSGRVETQYF. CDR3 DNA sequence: TGTGCCAGCAGTTACTCTGGCAGGGTTGAGACCCAGTACTTC.

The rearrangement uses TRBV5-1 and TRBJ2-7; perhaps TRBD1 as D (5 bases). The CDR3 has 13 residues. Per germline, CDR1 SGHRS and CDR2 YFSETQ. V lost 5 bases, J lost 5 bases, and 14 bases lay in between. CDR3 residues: CASRGAGLDEQYF. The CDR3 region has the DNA TGCGCCAGCAGAGGGGCCGGGCTAGACGAGCAGTACTTC.

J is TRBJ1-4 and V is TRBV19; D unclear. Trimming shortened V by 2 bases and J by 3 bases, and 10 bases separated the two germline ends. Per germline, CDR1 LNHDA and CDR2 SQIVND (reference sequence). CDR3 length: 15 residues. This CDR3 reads CASSITGVANEKLFF. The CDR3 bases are TGTGCCAGTAGTATAACCGGGGTAGCTAATGAAAAACTGTTTTTT.

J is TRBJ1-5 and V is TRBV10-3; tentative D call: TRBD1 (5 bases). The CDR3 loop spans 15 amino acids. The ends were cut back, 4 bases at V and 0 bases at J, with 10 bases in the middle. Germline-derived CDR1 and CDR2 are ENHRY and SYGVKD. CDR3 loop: CAISGQYYSNQPQHF. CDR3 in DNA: TGTGCCATCAGTGGACAGTACTATAGCAATCAGCCCCAGCATTTT.

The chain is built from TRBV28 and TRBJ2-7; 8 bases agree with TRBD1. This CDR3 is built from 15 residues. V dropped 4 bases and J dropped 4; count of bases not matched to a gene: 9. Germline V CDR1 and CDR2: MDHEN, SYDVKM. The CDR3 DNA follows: TGTGCCAGCAGTTCACCGGGACAGGCTTGGTACGAGCAGTACTTC. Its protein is CASSSPGQAWYEQYF.

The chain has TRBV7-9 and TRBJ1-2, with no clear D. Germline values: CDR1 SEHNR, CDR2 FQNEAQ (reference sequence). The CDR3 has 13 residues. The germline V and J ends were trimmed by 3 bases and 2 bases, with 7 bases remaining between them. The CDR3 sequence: CASSFRRNYGYTF. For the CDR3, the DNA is TGTGCCAGCAGCTTCAGGAGGAACTATGGCTACACCTTC.

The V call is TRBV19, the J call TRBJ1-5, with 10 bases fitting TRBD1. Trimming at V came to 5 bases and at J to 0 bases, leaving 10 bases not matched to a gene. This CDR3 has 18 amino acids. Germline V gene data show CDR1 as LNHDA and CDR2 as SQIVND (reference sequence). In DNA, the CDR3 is TGTGCCAGTAGTTCCACCGGGACAGGGGTATATAGCAATCAGCCCCAGCATTTT. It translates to CASSSTGTGVYSNQPQHF. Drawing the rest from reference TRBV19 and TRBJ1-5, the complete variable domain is DGGITQSPKYLFRKEGQNVTLSCEQNLNHDAMYWYRQDPGQGLRLIYYSQIVNDFQKGDIAEGYSVSREKKESFPLTVTSAQKNPTAFYLCASSSTGTGVYSNQPQHFGDGTRLSIL.

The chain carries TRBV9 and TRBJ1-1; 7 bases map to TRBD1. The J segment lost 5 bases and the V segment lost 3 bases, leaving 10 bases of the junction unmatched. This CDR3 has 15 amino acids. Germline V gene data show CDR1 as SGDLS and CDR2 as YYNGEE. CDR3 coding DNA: TGTGCCAGCAGCGCCCCGAGGGGGCAGCCAACTGAAGCTTTCTTT. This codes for CASSAPRGQPTEAFF.

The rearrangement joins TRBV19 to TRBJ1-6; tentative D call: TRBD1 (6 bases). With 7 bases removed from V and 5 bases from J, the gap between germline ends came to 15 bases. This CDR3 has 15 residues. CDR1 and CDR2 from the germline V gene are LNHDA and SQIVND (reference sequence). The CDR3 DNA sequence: TGTGCCAGTATGCCGGACAGAAAGAATAATTCACCCCTCCACTTT. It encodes CASMPDRKNNSPLHF.

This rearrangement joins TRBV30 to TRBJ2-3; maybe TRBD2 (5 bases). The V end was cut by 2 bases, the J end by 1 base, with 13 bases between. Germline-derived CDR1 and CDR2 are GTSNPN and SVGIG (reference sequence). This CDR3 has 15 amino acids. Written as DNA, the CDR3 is TGTGCCTGGAGTATGGTACTAGTAGGCACAGATACGCAGTATTTT. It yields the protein CAWSMVLVGTDTQYF.

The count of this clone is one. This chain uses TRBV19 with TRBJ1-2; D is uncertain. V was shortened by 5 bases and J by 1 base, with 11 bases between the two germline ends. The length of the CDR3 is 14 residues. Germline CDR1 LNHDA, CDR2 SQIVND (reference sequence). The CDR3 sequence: CASSALGYNYGYTF. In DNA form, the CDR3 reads TGTGCCAGTAGTGCCCTCGGGTATAACTATGGCTACACCTTC.

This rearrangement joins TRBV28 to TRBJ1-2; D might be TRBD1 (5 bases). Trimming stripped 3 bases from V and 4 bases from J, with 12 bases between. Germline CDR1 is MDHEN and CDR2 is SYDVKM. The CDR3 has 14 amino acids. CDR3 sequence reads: CASSLEGRGYGYTF. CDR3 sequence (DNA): TGTGCCAGCAGTTTGGAGGGGCGAGGCTATGGCTACACCTTC.

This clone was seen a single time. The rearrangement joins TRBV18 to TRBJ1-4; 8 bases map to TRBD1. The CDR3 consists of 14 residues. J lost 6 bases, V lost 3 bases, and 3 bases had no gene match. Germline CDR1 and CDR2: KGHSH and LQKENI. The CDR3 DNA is TGTGCCAGCTCACCCCAGGGGGCAGATGAAAAACTGTTTTTT. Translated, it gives CASSPQGADEKLFF.

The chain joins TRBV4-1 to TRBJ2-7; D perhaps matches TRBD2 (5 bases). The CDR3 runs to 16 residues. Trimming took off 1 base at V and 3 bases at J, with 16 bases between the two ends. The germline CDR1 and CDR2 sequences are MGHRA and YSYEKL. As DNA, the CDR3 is TGCGCCAGCAGCCAAGTGGTAGCGCCAGAGTTCTACGAGCAGTACTTC. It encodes CASSQVVAPEFYEQYF.

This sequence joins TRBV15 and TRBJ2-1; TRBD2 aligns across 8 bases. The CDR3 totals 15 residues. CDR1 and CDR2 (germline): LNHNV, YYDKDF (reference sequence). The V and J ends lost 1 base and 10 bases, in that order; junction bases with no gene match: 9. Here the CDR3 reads CATSRGTGGPQEQFF. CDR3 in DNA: TGTGCCACCAGCAGAGGGACGGGAGGGCCACAGGAGCAGTTCTTC.

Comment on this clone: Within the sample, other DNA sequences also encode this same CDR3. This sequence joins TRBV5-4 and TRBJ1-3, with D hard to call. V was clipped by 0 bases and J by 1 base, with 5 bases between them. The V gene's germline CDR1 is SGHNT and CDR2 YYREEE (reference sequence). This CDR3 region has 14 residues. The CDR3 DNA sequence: TGTGCCAGCAGCTTGGCAGGTTCTGGAAACACCATATATTTT. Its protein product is CASSLAGSGNTIYF. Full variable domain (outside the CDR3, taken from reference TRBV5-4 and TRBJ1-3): ETGVTQSPTHLIKTRGQQVTLRCSSQSGHNTVSWYQQALGQGPQFIFQYYREEENGRGNFPPRFSGLQFPNYSSELNVNALELDDSALYLCASSLAGSGNTIYFGEGSWLTVV.

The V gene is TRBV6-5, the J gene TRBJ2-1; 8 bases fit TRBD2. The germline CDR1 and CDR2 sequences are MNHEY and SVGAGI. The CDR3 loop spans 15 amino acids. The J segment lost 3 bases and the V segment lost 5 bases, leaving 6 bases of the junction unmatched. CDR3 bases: TGTGCCAGCAGTATCACTAGCGGACTCTACAATGAGCAGTTCTTC. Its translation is CASSITSGLYNEQFF.